This is a list of T cell receptor beta chains from one sample in a study of blood T cells in healthy people across ages. TCRdb reprocessed the 5' RACE reads with MiXCR, giving one entry per CDR3 protein. The sample consists of over 950,000 distinct CDR3 sequences, roughly two fifths of them appearing once. Material for sequencing was blood. The receptors shown here come from a man aged 18 to 30 in good health. Both conserved end residues are part of each CDR3. Fields, in order: clone size, J gene, V gene, D gene, CDR3 protein, CDR3 DNA. D genes are given only for firm matches. Clone size is not always given. Where it is, it says once, few, many or a class for expanded clones.

-	TRBJ2-7	TRBV4-1	-	CASSAAGGHNEQYF	TGCGCCAGCAGCGCGGCTGGGGGGCACAATGAGCAGTACTTC
-	TRBJ1-6	TRBV15	TRBD1	CATSRAQGGVYNSPLHF	TGTGCCACCAGCAGAGCCCAAGGGGGCGTATATAATTCACCCCTCCACTTT
few	TRBJ1-3	TRBV3-1	-	CASSPLPGNTIYF	TGTGCCAGCAGCCCTCTGCCCGGAAACACCATATATTTT
few	TRBJ2-7	TRBV27	-	CASSVSPSAEQYF	TGTGCCAGCAGTGTATCCCCATCCGCCGAGCAGTACTTC
few	TRBJ1-5	TRBV5-5	-	CASSLMVSRSNQPQHF	TGTGCCAGCAGCTTGATGGTCTCCCGAAGCAATCAGCCCCAGCATTTT
-	TRBJ2-7	TRBV20-1	-	CSARPQLGALLGYEQYF	TGCAGTGCTAGACCACAGCTCGGGGCCCTCCTAGGCTACGAGCAGTACTTC
few	TRBJ2-3	TRBV4-1	-	CASSSRESTDTQYF	TGCGCCAGCAGCAGCAGGGAAAGCACAGATACGCAGTATTTT
-	TRBJ2-1	TRBV4-3	TRBD1	CASSQDVLGTEGNEQFF	TGCGCCAGCAGCCAAGATGTCCTCGGGACAGAGGGCAATGAGCAGTTCTTC
-	TRBJ2-1	TRBV30	TRBD1	CAWRDRVNEQFF	TGTGCCTGGAGAGACAGGGTCAATGAGCAGTTCTTC
many	TRBJ2-5	TRBV12-3/TRBV12-4	TRBD2	CASSVRLAEETQYF	TGTGCCAGCAGCGTACGACTAGCAGAAGAGACCCAGTACTTC
-	TRBJ2-7	TRBV20-1	TRBD1	CSAAGTGSTYEQYF	TGCAGTGCTGCGGGGACAGGGTCGACCTACGAGCAGTACTTC
-	TRBJ1-2	TRBV7-9	TRBD1	CASIQMGQGYYGYTF	TGTGCCAGCATCCAGATGGGACAGGGATACTATGGCTACACCTTC
-	TRBJ2-5	TRBV12-3/TRBV12-4	TRBD2	CASGVSGGGETQYF	TGTGCCAGCGGGGTATCGGGAGGAGGCGAGACCCAGTACTTC
-	TRBJ1-1	TRBV5-1	TRBD1	CASSPGQAQNTEAFF	TGCGCCAGCAGCCCAGGACAGGCCCAGAACACTGAAGCTTTCTTT
-	TRBJ2-2	TRBV5-5	-	CASNRVNGELFF	TGTGCCAGCAACCGGGTGAACGGGGAGCTGTTTTTT
-	TRBJ1-5	TRBV20-1	-	CSARVNFNQPQHF	TGCAGTGCTAGAGTTAATTTCAATCAGCCCCAGCATTTT
many	TRBJ2-1	TRBV9	-	CASSVGGESYNEQFF	TGTGCCAGCAGCGTAGGGGGGGAATCCTACAATGAGCAGTTCTTC
-	TRBJ2-2	TRBV4-2	-	CASSQEGYNTGELFF	TGTGCCAGCAGCCAAGAGGGGTATAACACCGGGGAGCTGTTTTTT
once	TRBJ1-1	TRBV12-5	-	CASAQGGMNTEAFF	TGTGCTAGTGCTCAAGGGGGGATGAACACTGAAGCTTTCTTT
-	TRBJ1-5	TRBV7-2	-	CASSLAEPRQPQHF	TGTGCCAGCAGCTTAGCGGAGCCTCGGCAGCCCCAGCATTTT
-	TRBJ1-2	TRBV20-1	-	CSAREGYNGYTF	TGCAGTGCTAGAGAGGGTTATAATGGCTACACCTTC
-	TRBJ1-2	TRBV29-1	TRBD1	CSAKTGLESNYGYTF	TGCAGCGCAAAGACAGGGTTGGAGTCTAACTATGGCTACACCTTC
-	TRBJ2-1	TRBV27	TRBD1	CASSKGTVVGYNEQFF	TGTGCCAGCAGTAAGGGGACAGTCGTCGGTTACAATGAGCAGTTCTTC